The clone carrying this TCR beta chain was counted only a few times. Its specificity is not known. For the second PCR, which ran for about 7 to 11 cycles, a sample-barcoded 5' primer and a J-beta primer mix were used. Each cDNA molecule, via a template-switch adaptor with 12 random nucleotides, was tagged. A single record per CDR3 protein comes from TCRdb applying MiXCR to the 5' RACE reads. The data show about 1,000,000 distinct CDR3 sequences, less than 50% seen once. This record belongs to a study of blood T cells in healthy people across ages. Study-level points and caveats: Both naive CD4+ cell counts and diversity were greater in long-lived donors than in aged donors. While age rose, TCR beta diversity per million T cells dropped in a roughly linear way.

Germline-derived CDR1 and CDR2 are MNHEY and SMNVEV (reference sequence). Trimming took 5 bases from V and 3 from J, leaving 20 bases between them. The CDR3 covers 16 residues. With each sample, at least 5 micrograms of total RNA were extracted. Source material: blood. The TCR originated in a woman aged 60-70 years in good health. The chain employs TRBV27 and TRBJ2-7, with a tentative D call TRBD1 (6 bases). CDR3 bases: TGTGCCAGCAGTCTCTCCTACGCCGACAGGATCTACGAGCAGTACTTC. Protein: CASSLSYADRIYEQYF.